What follows are 25 T cell receptor beta chains derived from one specimen sequenced in a study of T-cell reconstitution after alpha-beta-depleted transplantation in children. The authors prepared the TCRbeta library with unique molecular identifiers. TCRdb re-analysed the PCR reads in MiXCR, keeping a single row per CDR3 protein. The data contain some 550,000 distinct CDR3 sequences, 23% of them seen just once; the ten biggest clones take up about 14%. The sequencing here drew on PBMCs, mostly from graft donor cells, taken 360 days after TCRalphabeta/CD19-depleted stem cell transplant. These receptors originate from a boy less than two years old who had a stem cell transplant for acute myeloid leukemia, so the T cells may come from the graft donor.

In its sample, this clonotype was seen many times. The CDR3 DNA is TGTGCCAGCAGCCAAGAACCAGGAATGAACACTGAAGCTTTCTTT. Residues: CASSQEPGMNTEAFF. J is TRBJ1-1 and V is TRBV3-1; D call uncertain. Trimming stripped 0 bases from V and 0 bases from J, with 8 bases between. The germline CDR1 and CDR2 sequences are LGHDT and YNNKEL (reference sequence). The length of the CDR3 is 15 residues.

This sequence joins TRBV6-1 and TRBJ2-7; possibly TRBD2 for D (5 bases). The length of the CDR3 is 13 residues. Deletions cut 6 bases from V and 3 bases from J, with 12 bases between. Germline-derived CDR1 and CDR2 are MNHNS and SASEGT. The CDR3 DNA sequence: TGTGCCAGCAGCCCCGGGATGAGCTACGAGCAGTACTTC. It specifies CASSPGMSYEQYF.

The V call is TRBV20-1, the J call TRBJ2-7, with 11 bases aligning to TRBD2. V lost 4 bases and J lost 3; bases outside the gene matches: 8. This CDR3 region has 15 residues. Germline assignment: CDR1 DFQATT and CDR2 SNEGSKA (reference sequence). The CDR3 nucleotides read TGCAGTGCTAAAAGGGTAGCGGGGGGGCTCTACGAGCAGTACTTC. It encodes CSAKRVAGGLYEQYF.

This clonotype has a handful of counts. The V and J genes are TRBV4-3 and TRBJ2-7; TRBD2 might be the D (6 bases). The CDR3 covers 14 residues. V was shortened by 1 base and J by 6 bases, with 13 bases between the two germline ends. CDR1 is LGHNA, CDR2 YSLEER, per germline. DNA for the CDR3: TGCGCCAGCAGCCAAGGGCTAGCGTCGGGCGAGCAGTACTTC. Its translation is CASSQGLASGEQYF.

This clonotype was observed a handful of times. The CDR3 sequence: CATSRDVGGLGYGYTF. CDR3 DNA sequence: TGTGCCACCAGCAGAGATGTGGGGGGCCTTGGCTATGGCTACACCTTC. This chain joins TRBV15 and TRBJ1-2; TRBD1 is a possible D gene (6 bases). V lost 0 bases to trimming and J lost 4 bases, with 15 bases between them. CDR3 length equals 16 residues. Germline CDR1 reads LNHNV; CDR2 reads YYDKDF (reference sequence). Using reference TRBV15 and TRBJ1-2 for the parts outside the CDR3, the full variable domain is DAMVIQNPRYQVTQFGKPVTLSCSQTLNHNVMYWYQQKSSQAPKLLFHYYDKDFNNEADTPDNFQSRRPNTSFCFLDIRSPGLGDTAMYLCATSRDVGGLGYGYTFGSGTRLTVV.

This clonotype has at least ten counts. The chain has TRBV6-5 and TRBJ1-6; D remains unclear. CDR3 length: 12 amino acids. Between the trimmed V and J ends, which lost 2 bases and 14 bases, there was a span of 10 bases. Germline V gene sequence: CDR1 MNHEY, CDR2 SVGAGI. CDR3 bases: TGTGCCAGCAGTTACCCCGGGTTGACCCTCCACTTT. Translated: CASSYPGLTLHF.

This clonotype was recorded many times. The chain couples TRBV29-1 to TRBJ1-2; 7 bases are a match to TRBD1. This CDR3 is 13 amino acids long. Germline V gene sequence: CDR1 SQVTM, CDR2 ANQGSEA. J lost 3 bases, V lost 6 bases, and 7 bases had no gene match. This chain's CDR3 is CSVPRGGDYGYTF. The CDR3 coding sequence is TGCAGCGTGCCCAGGGGGGGGGACTATGGCTACACCTTC.

This clonotype came up many times. The CDR3, as DNA: TGCAGTGCACGACAGGGGGGGAACACCGGGGAGCTGTTTTTT. Translating gives CSARQGGNTGELFF. The chain links TRBV20-1 to TRBJ2-2; 9 bases are shared with TRBD1. V dropped 6 bases and J dropped 1; count of bases not matched to a gene: 3. Germline loops: CDR1 DFQATT, CDR2 SNEGSKA (reference sequence). The CDR3 spans 14 residues.

This clonotype has just a few counts. The chain links TRBV4-3 to TRBJ2-6, with D perhaps TRBD1 (5 bases). The V gene lost 2 bases and the J gene lost 3 bases, with 11 bases spanning the gap. Germline V gene data show CDR1 as LGHNA and CDR2 as YSLEER. This CDR3 region has 16 residues. The CDR3 spells CASSQTRVGGANVLTF. CDR3 bases: TGCGCCAGCAGCCAAACCAGGGTAGGTGGGGCCAACGTCCTGACTTTC.

Many counts were recorded for this clonotype. The chain combines TRBV29-1 with TRBJ1-6, with no clear D. Germline values: CDR1 SQVTM, CDR2 ANQGSEA. CDR3 length equals 13 residues. Trimming took off 3 bases at V and 5 bases at J, with 8 bases between the two ends. In nucleotides, the CDR3 is TGCAGCGTTGATTCCGGGGATAATTCACCCCTCCACTTT. Translated, it gives CSVDSGDNSPLHF.

The CDR3 loop is CASSLVQGAADTQYF. The CDR3, as DNA: TGTGCCAGCAGCTTAGTCCAGGGGGCTGCAGATACGCAGTATTTT. The chain links TRBV7-7 to TRBJ2-3; 8 bases are shared with TRBD1. The CDR3 spans 15 residues. J was trimmed by 4 bases and V by 1 base; bases with no gene match: 4. CDR1 SSHAT and CDR2 FNYEAQ come from the germline V gene (reference sequence).

The rearrangement links TRBV29-1 to TRBJ2-1; 7 bases line up with TRBD2. After removal of 5 bases from V and 9 bases from J, the junction contained 4 bases not matched to a gene. Germline-derived CDR1 and CDR2 are SQVTM and ANQGSEA. The CDR3 spans 11 residues. CDR3 coding DNA: TGCAGCGTTTCCGCGGGGGTTGAGCAGTTCTTC. Its translation: CSVSAGVEQFF.

The V call is TRBV6-5, the J call TRBJ2-2; D unclear. The V and J ends lost 7 bases and 1 base respectively, with 7 bases between them. This CDR3 is 13 amino acids long. CDR1 and CDR2 (germline): MNHEY, SVGAGI. The CDR3 reads CASNWGNTGELFF. The CDR3 nucleotides are TGTGCCAGCAATTGGGGGAACACCGGGGAGCTGTTTTTT.

This clonotype came up many times. The genes are TRBV5-1 and TRBJ1-1; tentatively, D is TRBD1 (6 bases). The CDR3 loop spans 14 amino acids. Germline values: CDR1 SGHRS, CDR2 YFSETQ. V was trimmed by 3 bases and J by 1 base, leaving 10 bases between them. CDR3: CASSSGAQNTEAFF. The CDR3 DNA reads TGCGCCAGCAGCTCGGGGGCGCAGAACACTGAAGCTTTCTTT.

The CDR3 DNA reads as TGTGCCAGCAGTTCCCTGTCGGGATCACCCCTCCACTTT. This translates into CASSSLSGSPLHF. V is TRBV6-2 or TRBV6-3 and J is TRBJ1-6; the D is unclear. The CDR3 runs 13 residues. Germline CDR1 MNHEY, CDR2 SVGEGT. The V end lost 4 bases, the J end lost 10 bases, and 11 bases lay between the germline ends.

The V and J genes are TRBV20-1 and TRBJ2-7; 14 bases map to TRBD2. J lost 2 bases, V lost 3 bases, and 6 bases had no gene match. This CDR3 has 16 amino acids. Germline V gene sequence: CDR1 DFQATT, CDR2 SNEGSKA (reference sequence). The CDR3 reads CSASGGLAGGTYEQYF. In DNA form, the CDR3 reads TGCAGTGCTAGTGGTGGACTAGCGGGGGGCACCTACGAGCAGTACTTC.

CDR3 DNA sequence: TGTGCCAGCAGTTACCCGGCGGGCCCACTCACAGGAGATACGCAGTATTTT. Residues: CASSYPAGPLTGDTQYF. V usage is TRBV6-5 and J usage is TRBJ2-3; D may match TRBD1 or TRBD2 (5 bases each). Per the germline V gene, CDR1 is MNHEY and CDR2 is SVGAGI. This CDR3 spans 17 amino acids. V was cut by 2 bases and J by 5 bases, with 20 bases left in between.

The J gene is TRBJ2-1, the V gene TRBV6-5; 10 bases align to TRBD1. The CDR3 has 18 residues. Per germline, CDR1 MNHEY and CDR2 SVGAGI. J gave up 6 bases and V 0 bases, and 11 bases lay outside the gene matches. The DNA for the CDR3 is TGTGCCAGCAGTTACTCGGGGGCCGTCGACAGGGGGCTCAATGAGCAGTTCTTC. Residues: CASSYSGAVDRGLNEQFF.

J is TRBJ2-5 and V is TRBV24-1, with D possibly TRBD2 on 6 matching bases. The CDR3 totals 15 residues. The ends were cut back, 3 bases at V and 5 bases at J, with 15 bases in the middle. The germline V gene has CDR1 KGHDR and CDR2 SFDVKD. CDR3 bases: TGTGCCACCAGTGATGCCGGCCCCGGGAGTGAGACCCAGTACTTC. As protein: CATSDAGPGSETQYF.

The chain is built from TRBV20-1 and TRBJ2-1; D not certain. The CDR3 runs to 15 residues. Trimming left V 2 bases short and J 0 bases short, with 11 bases between. Per the germline V gene, CDR1 is DFQATT and CDR2 is SNEGSKA (reference sequence). In DNA form, the CDR3 reads TGCAGTGCTAGAAGAGCTGAGAGCTCCTACAATGAGCAGTTCTTC. This sequence encodes CSARRAESSYNEQFF.

This clonotype was observed a handful of times. The V call is TRBV27, the J call TRBJ2-3, with D possibly matching TRBD1 (6 bases). The CDR3 extends over 16 amino acids. Per the germline V gene, CDR1 is MNHEY and CDR2 is SMNVEV (reference sequence). The V end was cut by 2 bases, the J end by 0 bases, with 12 bases between. The CDR3 DNA reads as TGTGCCAGCAGTTTACCAGGGGAAGGCAGCACAGATACGCAGTATTTT. Protein: CASSLPGEGSTDTQYF.

The chain couples TRBV5-1 to TRBJ2-1; D perhaps matches TRBD2 (5 bases). This CDR3 spans 13 amino acids. Germline V gene lookup returns CDR1 SGHRS and CDR2 YFSETQ. Between the trimmed V and J ends, which lost 4 bases and 5 bases, there was a span of 10 bases. As DNA, the CDR3 is TGCGCCAGCAGCCACGGACTTAACAATGAGCAGTTCTTC. Its translation is CASSHGLNNEQFF.

This chain links TRBV7-9 with TRBJ2-7, with D uncertain. Germline-derived CDR1 and CDR2 are SEHNR and FQNEAQ (reference sequence). The CDR3 has 13 residues. The germline V and J ends were trimmed by 5 bases and 3 bases, with 11 bases remaining between them. The CDR3 reads CASSPTTNYEQYF. The CDR3 nucleotides are TGTGCCAGCAGCCCTACTACCAACTACGAGCAGTACTTC.

CDR3 sequence reads: CASSYSGGATYEQYF. The CDR3 DNA is TGTGCCAGCAGTTACTCGGGGGGTGCGACCTACGAGCAGTACTTC. V usage is TRBV6-5 and J usage is TRBJ2-7; possibly TRBD2 for D (6 bases). With 0 bases removed from V and 2 bases from J, the gap between germline ends came to 11 bases. The CDR3 consists of 15 residues. Germline loops: CDR1 MNHEY, CDR2 SVGAGI.

This clonotype occurred a few times. The chain combines TRBV12-3 or TRBV12-4 with TRBJ1-5; 8 bases line up with TRBD1. CDR3 length: 15 amino acids. After removal of 6 bases from V and 0 bases from J, the junction contained 4 bases not matched to a gene. The CDR3 sequence: CASRDRADSNQPQHF. The CDR3 nucleotides read TGTGCCAGCAGGGACAGGGCTGATAGCAATCAGCCCCAGCATTTT.